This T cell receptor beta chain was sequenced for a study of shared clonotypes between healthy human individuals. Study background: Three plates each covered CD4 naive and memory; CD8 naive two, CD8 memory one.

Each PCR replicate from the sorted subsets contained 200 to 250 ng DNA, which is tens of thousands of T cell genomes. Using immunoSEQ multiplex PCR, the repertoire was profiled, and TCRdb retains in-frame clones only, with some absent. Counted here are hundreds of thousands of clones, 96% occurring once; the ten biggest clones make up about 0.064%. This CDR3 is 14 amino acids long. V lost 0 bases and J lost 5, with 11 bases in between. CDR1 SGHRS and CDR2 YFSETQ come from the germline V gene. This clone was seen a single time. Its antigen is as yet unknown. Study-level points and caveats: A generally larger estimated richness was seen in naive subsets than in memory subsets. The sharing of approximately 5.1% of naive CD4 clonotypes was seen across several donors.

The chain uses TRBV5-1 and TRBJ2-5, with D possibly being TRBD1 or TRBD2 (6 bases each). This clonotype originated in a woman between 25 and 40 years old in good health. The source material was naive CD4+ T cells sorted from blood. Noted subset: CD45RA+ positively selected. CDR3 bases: TGCGCCAGCAGCTTGGTCGGGGGCGGGGAGACCCAGTACTTC. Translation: CASSLVGGGETQYF.